The 4 T cell receptor beta chains below all came from one sample that was sequenced in a study of vaccination and CD4 T cells after COVID-19. The Oncomine TCR Beta short-read assay sequenced DNA from cultured CD4+ T cells. TCRdb re-derived calls from the PCR reads in MiXCR, one entry per CDR3 protein. The table lists 17,000 or so distinct CDR3 sequences, roughly 31% of them singletons. The antigens these receptors bind are not known. Noted treatment: 10-day PBMC culture with coronavirus spike peptide pools or control peptides (ViraFEST assay). Sequenced: cultured CD4+ T cells from blood. All receptors come from a human donor with COVID-19.

This clonotype occurred a few times. This chain links TRBV6-1 with TRBJ1-6, with a tentative D call TRBD1 (5 bases). Germline V gene sequence: CDR1 MNHNS, CDR2 SASEGT. This CDR3 is 15 amino acids long. Trimming pared 3 bases from V and 11 bases from J, leaving 17 bases between. The CDR3 sequence: CASSDGTARVTPLHF. The CDR3 DNA reads TGTGCCAGCAGTGACGGGACGGCCCGTGTGACACCCCTCCACTTT.

This clonotype was seen a few times. The rearrangement links TRBV5-1 to TRBJ1-5; D is unresolved. The CDR3 has 13 residues. The V gene lost 4 bases and the J gene lost 1 base, with 6 bases spanning the gap. CDR1 is SGHRS, CDR2 YFSETQ, per germline. The CDR3 here is CASSVKSNQPQHF. CDR3 DNA sequence: TGCGCCAGCAGCGTAAAAAGCAATCAGCCCCAGCATTTT.

This chain connects TRBV7-9 to TRBJ1-4; D is unresolved. Trimming left V 5 bases short and J 6 bases short, with 16 bases between. CDR1 SEHNR and CDR2 FQNEAQ come from the germline V gene (reference sequence). The CDR3 runs to 15 residues. CDR3 region: CASSATGSVDEKLFF. In nucleotides, the CDR3 is TGTGCCAGCAGCGCAACCGGGTCAGTCGATGAAAAACTGTTTTTT. The whole variable domain, filled in from reference TRBV7-9 and TRBJ1-4, reads DTGVSQNPRHKITKRGQNVTFRCDPISEHNRLYWYRQTLGQGPEFLTYFQNEAQLEKSRLLSDRFSAERPKGSFSTLEIQRTEQGDSAMYLCASSATGSVDEKLFFGSGTQLSVL.

This chain connects TRBV6-1 to TRBJ1-1; D might be TRBD1 (5 bases). The CDR3 has 13 amino acids. Germline V lookup: CDR1 MNHNS, CDR2 SASEGT. V dropped 7 bases and J dropped 1 base, with 10 bases sitting between them. This CDR3 reads CASTTETNTEAFF. The CDR3 nucleotides are TGTGCCAGCACGACAGAGACGAACACTGAAGCTTTCTTT.